This T cell receptor (beta chain) was observed in a study of graft-versus-host responses after intestinal transplantation. At the level of the study: Once they had received anti-thymocyte globulin induction, all recipients took tacrolimus and steroids for three to four years.

Overall study results and limits: Allografts carried high graft-versus-host to host-versus-graft clonal ratios in patients having graft-donor T cell macrochimerism. Investigators detected GvH clones in recipient marrow, with some emerging earlier in ileum or blood. Researchers found peak circulating GvH clone levels linked to early post-transplant HvG declines.

Assay used: immunoSEQ multiplex PCR; TCRdb lists only in-frame clones, some missing. The data contain 80,000 to 100,000 clones, around 86% of them seen just once; the ten biggest clones take up approximately 17%. Details on this clone: What it binds is unknown.

Trimming shortened V by 10 bases and J by 2 bases, and 6 bases separated the two germline ends. This CDR3 has 10 amino acids. Germline CDR1 reads SEHNR; CDR2 reads FQNEAQ (reference sequence). V and J are TRBV7-9 and TRBJ2-7; D uncertain. The sample was unstimulated CD8+ T cells sorted from spleen or lymph node cells, taken before intestinal transplant. This clonotype was sampled from a human donor who received an intestinal transplant. CDR3 residues: CATVAYEQYF. CDR3 nucleotide sequence: TGTGCCACCGTGGCCTACGAGCAGTACTTC.